The 14 T cell receptor beta chains given below trace back to one sample, sequenced in a study of OX40 agonist ivuxolimab in advanced cancers. The protocol was immunoSEQ multiplex PCR, while the TCRdb copy is restricted to in-frame clones and leaves out a portion. This sample yields tens of thousands of clones, of which over 75% are seen a single time; around 18% belongs to the top ten. The sequences come from CD4+ or CD8+ T cells sorted from blood, collected in a trial of the OX40 agonist ivuxolimab. The receptors come from an adult with an advanced solid tumor such as melanoma, head and neck, liver or kidney cancer.

The genes are TRBV4-1 and TRBJ2-3; D remains ambiguous. The CDR3 consists of 16 residues. Trimming removed 1 base at V and 1 base at J, with 12 bases between. Germline CDR1 MGHRA, CDR2 YSYEKL. The CDR3 region is CASSQGLVVGTDTQYF. The CDR3 nucleotides are TGCGCCAGCAGCCAAGGTCTGGTGGTGGGCACAGATACGCAGTATTTT.

This chain joins TRBV7-9 and TRBJ1-2; the D is unclear. This CDR3 region has 14 residues. V was cut by 7 bases and J by 0 bases, with 12 bases left in between. Looked up from germline, CDR1 is SEHNR and CDR2 is FQNEAQ (reference sequence). The CDR3 DNA is TGTGCCAGCACCGAGACCGCCGCTAACTATGGCTACACCTTC. Translation gives CASTETAANYGYTF.

The chain carries TRBV5-4 and TRBJ2-3, with 7 bases fitting TRBD1. J lost 12 bases, V lost 4 bases, and 14 bases had no gene match. Germline V gene lookup returns CDR1 SGHNT and CDR2 YYREEE (reference sequence). This CDR3 region has 14 residues. Written as DNA, the CDR3 is TGTGCCAGCAGCCTAGGACAGGATATTATACGACAGTATTTT. Its protein product is CASSLGQDIIRQYF.

The J gene is TRBJ1-2, the V gene TRBV9; D is possibly TRBD1 (5 bases). This CDR3 has 15 amino acids. Trimming took 0 bases from V and 4 from J, leaving 13 bases between them. Germline V gene sequence: CDR1 SGDLS, CDR2 YYNGEE. CDR3: CASSVGQGVPYGYTF. CDR3 sequence (DNA): TGTGCCAGCAGCGTAGGTCAGGGCGTCCCCTATGGCTACACCTTC.

CDR3 in DNA: TGTGCCAGCAGCTTAGAAATCTCCTACGAGCAGTACTTC. Translating it yields CASSLEISYEQYF. The chain uses TRBV7-8 and TRBJ2-7; D remains unclear. The V gene lost 1 base and the J gene lost 0 bases, with 4 bases spanning the gap. CDR1 is SGHVS, CDR2 FQNEAQ, per germline. CDR3 length equals 13 residues.

The chain has TRBV11-2 and TRBJ1-6, with 7 bases that match TRBD1. The CDR3 runs 16 residues. Germline lookup yields CDR1 SGHAT and CDR2 FQNNGV. The J segment lost 5 bases and the V segment lost 3 bases, leaving 7 bases of the junction unmatched. The CDR3 spells CASSFRGADNNSPLHF. The CDR3 region has the DNA TGTGCCAGCAGCTTCAGGGGGGCAGATAATAATTCACCCCTCCACTTT.

V is TRBV28 and J is TRBJ2-3; D gene ambiguous. V lost 5 bases, J lost 1 base, and 4 bases lay in between. CDR1 MDHEN and CDR2 SYDVKM come from the germline V gene. CDR3 length: 12 amino acids. In DNA, the CDR3 is TGTGCCAGCAGTGTGGGCACAGATACGCAGTATTTT. Translation gives CASSVGTDTQYF.

The V and J genes are TRBV27 and TRBJ1-2, with TRBD1 matching 9 bases. V lost 5 bases, J lost 7 bases, and 8 bases stayed unmatched. This CDR3 spans 14 amino acids. The V gene's germline CDR1 is MNHEY and CDR2 SMNVEV (reference sequence). CDR3 in DNA: TGTGCCAGCAGTCTCGGGACAGGGATGAGTGGCTACACCTTC. Translation gives CASSLGTGMSGYTF.

V gene TRBV7-9 combines with J gene TRBJ1-2; weak D call: TRBD1 (5 bases). Germline V CDR1 and CDR2: SEHNR, FQNEAQ (reference sequence). V lost 1 base to trimming and J lost 2 bases, with 8 bases between them. The CDR3 spans 14 residues. As DNA, the CDR3 is TGTGCCAGCAGCTTAGGACAGCGAAACTATGGCTACACCTTC. It encodes CASSLGQRNYGYTF. Supplemented by reference TRBV7-9 and TRBJ1-2, the full variable domain reads DTGVSQNPRHKITKRGQNVTFRCDPISEHNRLYWYRQTLGQGPEFLTYFQNEAQLEKSRLLSDRFSAERPKGSFSTLEIQRTEQGDSAMYLCASSLGQRNYGYTFGSGTRLTVV.

The V and J genes are TRBV2 and TRBJ1-2; D is undetermined. The germline gives CDR1 SNHLY, CDR2 FYNNEI. V was trimmed by 6 bases and J by 2 bases, leaving 16 bases between them. CDR3 length: 15 amino acids. The CDR3 reads CASREPPWENYGYTF. CDR3 in DNA: TGTGCCAGCAGGGAACCCCCTTGGGAAAACTATGGCTACACCTTC.

The V and J genes are TRBV9 and TRBJ1-3; no clear D gene. The CDR3 length is 16 residues. Per germline, CDR1 SGDLS and CDR2 YYNGEE. The germline V and J ends were trimmed by 3 bases and 0 bases, with 13 bases remaining between them. CDR3 sequence: CASSAGEGYSGNTIYF. CDR3 DNA: TGTGCCAGCAGCGCCGGGGAAGGTTACTCTGGAAACACCATATATTTT.

The V and J genes are TRBV30 and TRBJ1-2; no clear D. CDR1 is GTSNPN and CDR2 is SVGIG in the germline V gene (reference sequence). V lost 5 bases to trimming and J lost 4 bases, with 11 bases between them. CDR3 length equals 12 residues. CDR3 protein: CAWEAGTYGYTF. As DNA, the CDR3 is TGTGCCTGGGAAGCAGGCACCTATGGCTACACCTTC.

V is TRBV9 and J is TRBJ1-2; 11 nucleotides line up with TRBD1. Germline V gene lookup returns CDR1 SGDLS and CDR2 YYNGEE. This CDR3 spans 16 amino acids. Trimming removed 4 bases from V and 4 bases from J; junction bases left unmatched: 9. CDR3 residues: CASSQTGTGGPYGYTF. The CDR3 region has the DNA TGTGCCAGCAGCCAAACCGGGACAGGGGGACCCTATGGCTACACCTTC.

The rearrangement uses TRBV2 and TRBJ2-3; D is unresolved. The CDR3 runs 11 residues. V gave up 10 bases and J gave up 3 bases, with 8 bases separating them. CDR1 is SNHLY, CDR2 FYNNEI, per germline. The CDR3 protein is CATPATDTQYF. The CDR3 coding sequence is TGTGCCACCCCCGCGACAGATACGCAGTATTTT.